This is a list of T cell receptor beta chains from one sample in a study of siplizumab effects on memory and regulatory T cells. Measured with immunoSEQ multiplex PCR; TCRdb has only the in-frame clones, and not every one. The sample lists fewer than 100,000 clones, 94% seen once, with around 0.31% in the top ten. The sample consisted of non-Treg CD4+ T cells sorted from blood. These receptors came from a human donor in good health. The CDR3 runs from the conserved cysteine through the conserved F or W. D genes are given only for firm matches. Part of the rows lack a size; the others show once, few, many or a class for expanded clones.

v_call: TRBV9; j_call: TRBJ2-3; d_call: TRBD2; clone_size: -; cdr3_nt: TGTGCCAGCAGCCTCCGACTAGCGGGAGAAACAGATACGCAGTATTTT; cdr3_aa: CASSLRLAGETDTQYF
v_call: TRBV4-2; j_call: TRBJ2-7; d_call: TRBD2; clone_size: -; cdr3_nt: TGTGCCAGCAGCCAAGATCGGACTAGCGGTGCCTACGAGCAGTACTTC; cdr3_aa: CASSQDRTSGAYEQYF
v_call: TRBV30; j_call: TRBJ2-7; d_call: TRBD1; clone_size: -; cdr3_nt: TGTGCCTGGAGCAGGGACAGCAACCCCTCCTACGAGCAGTACTTC; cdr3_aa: CAWSRDSNPSYEQYF
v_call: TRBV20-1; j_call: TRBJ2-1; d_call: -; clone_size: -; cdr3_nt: TGCAGTGCTACGGACAATGAGCAGTTCTTC; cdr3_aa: CSATDNEQFF
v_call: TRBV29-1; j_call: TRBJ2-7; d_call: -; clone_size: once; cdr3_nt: TGCAGCGTGAAATCCGGGACGGCTTACGAGCAGTACTTC; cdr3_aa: CSVKSGTAYEQYF
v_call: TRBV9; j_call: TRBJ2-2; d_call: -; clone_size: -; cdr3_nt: TGTGCCAGCAGCTTGACGGCCGCGAACACCGGGGAGCTGTTTTTT; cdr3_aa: CASSLTAANTGELFF
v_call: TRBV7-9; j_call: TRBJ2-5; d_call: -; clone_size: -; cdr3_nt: TGTGCCAGCAGCTTAGGGTCCAGGGAAGAGACCCAGTACTTC; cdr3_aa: CASSLGSREETQYF
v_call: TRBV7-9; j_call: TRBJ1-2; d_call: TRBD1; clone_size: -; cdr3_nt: TGTGCCAGCAGCCGGGGGACAGTTGGTAACTATGGCTACACCTTC; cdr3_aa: CASSRGTVGNYGYTF
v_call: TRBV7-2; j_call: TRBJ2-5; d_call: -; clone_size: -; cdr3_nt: TGTGCCAGCAGTACCACAGGGATCTCTTCCCAGTACTTC; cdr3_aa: CASSTTGISSQYF
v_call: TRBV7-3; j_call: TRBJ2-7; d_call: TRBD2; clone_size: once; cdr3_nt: TGTGCCAGCAGCTCCACTGGCGGGAGGGCCCACGAGCAGTACTTC; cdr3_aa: CASSSTGGRAHEQYF
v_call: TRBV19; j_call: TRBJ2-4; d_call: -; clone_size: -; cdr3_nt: TGTGCCAGTAGTATTGGTGGGATAGCCAAAAACATTCAGTACTTC; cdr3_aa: CASSIGGIAKNIQYF
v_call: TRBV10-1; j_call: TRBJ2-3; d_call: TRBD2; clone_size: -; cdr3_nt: TGCGCCAGCAGTGAGTCGATCGGGGGGGCCAGCACAGATACGCAGTATTTT; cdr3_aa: CASSESIGGASTDTQYF
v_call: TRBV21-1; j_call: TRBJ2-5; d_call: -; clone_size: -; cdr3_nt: TGTGCCAGCAGCACCCGGGACGGCAAGCAAGAGACCCAGTACTTC; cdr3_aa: CASSTRDGKQETQYF
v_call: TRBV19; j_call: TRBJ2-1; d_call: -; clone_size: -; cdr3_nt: TGTGCCAGTGGGTGGCGGGAGCAGTTCTTC; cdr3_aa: CASGWREQFF
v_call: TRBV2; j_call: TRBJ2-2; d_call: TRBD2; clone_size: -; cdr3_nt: TGTGCCAGCAGAAGACTAGCGGGAGGGAGCGGGGAGCTGTTTTTT; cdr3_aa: CASRRLAGGSGELFF
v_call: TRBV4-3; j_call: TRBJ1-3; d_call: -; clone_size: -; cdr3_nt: TGCGCCAGCAGCGAAAGCTCTGGAAACACCATATATTTT; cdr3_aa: CASSESSGNTIYF
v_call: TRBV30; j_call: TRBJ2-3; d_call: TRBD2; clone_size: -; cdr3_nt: TGTGCCTGGACTCGGGGGGTTCCAGATACGCAGTATTTT; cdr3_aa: CAWTRGVPDTQYF
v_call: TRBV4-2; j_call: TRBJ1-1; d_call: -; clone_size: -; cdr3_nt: TGTGCCAGCAGCCAAGAACCTTCAGGGATCACTGAAGCTTTCTTT; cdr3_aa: CASSQEPSGITEAFF
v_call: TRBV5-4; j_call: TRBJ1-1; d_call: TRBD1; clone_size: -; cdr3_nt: TGTGCCAGCAGCAACCGGGACAGGGTCACTGAAGCTTTCTTT; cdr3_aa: CASSNRDRVTEAFF
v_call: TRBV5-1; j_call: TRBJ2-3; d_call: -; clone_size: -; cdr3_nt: TGCGCCAGCAGTACGGGCCGGGGGGCTGCCACGGGGAGAGATACGCAGTATTTT; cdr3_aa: CASSTGRGAATGRDTQYF
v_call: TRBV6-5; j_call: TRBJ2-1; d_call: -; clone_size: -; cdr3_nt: TGTGCCAGCAGGAACAGCTACAATGAGCAGTTCTTC; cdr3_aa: CASRNSYNEQFF
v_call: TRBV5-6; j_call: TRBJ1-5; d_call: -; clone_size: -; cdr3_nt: TGTGCCAGCAGCGCCCGCAGGGGAAGGGGGAATCAGCCCCAGCATTTT; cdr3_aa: CASSARRGRGNQPQHF
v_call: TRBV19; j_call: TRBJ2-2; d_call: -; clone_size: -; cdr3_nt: TGTGCCAGTACTTCGACGGTAAACACCGGGGAGCTGTTTTTT; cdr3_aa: CASTSTVNTGELFF
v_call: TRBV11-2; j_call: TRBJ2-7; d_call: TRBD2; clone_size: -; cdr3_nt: TGTGCCAGCAGCTTAGGGGCGGGGGGGCGCATCTACGAGCAGTACTTC; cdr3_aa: CASSLGAGGRIYEQYF
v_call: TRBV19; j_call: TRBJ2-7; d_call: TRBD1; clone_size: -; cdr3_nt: TGTGCCAGTAGCCTAAAGCAGACGGGACAGGGGGTCTACGAGCAGTACTTC; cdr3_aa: CASSLKQTGQGVYEQYF
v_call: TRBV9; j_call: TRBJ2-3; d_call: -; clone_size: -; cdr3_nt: TGTGCCAGCAGCGGCCAACCCGGGACCCCATCCGGGCAGTATTTT; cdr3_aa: CASSGQPGTPSGQYF
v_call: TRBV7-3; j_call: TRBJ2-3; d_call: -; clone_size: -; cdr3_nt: TGTGCCAGCAGCTTACAGGGGGGTACAGATACGCAGTATTTT; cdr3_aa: CASSLQGGTDTQYF
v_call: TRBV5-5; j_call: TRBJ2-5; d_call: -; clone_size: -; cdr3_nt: TGTGCCAGCCATTACAGGGTCGCGGGGCTACAAGAGACCCAGTACTTC; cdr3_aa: CASHYRVAGLQETQYF
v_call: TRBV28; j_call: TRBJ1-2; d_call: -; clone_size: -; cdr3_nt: TGTGCCAGCAATTCGGCGGGGGTCTATGGCTACACCTTC; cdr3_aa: CASNSAGVYGYTF
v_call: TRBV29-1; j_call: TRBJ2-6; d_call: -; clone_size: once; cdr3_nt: TGCAGCGCGTCAACAGGGACTGGGGCCAACGTCCTGACTTTC; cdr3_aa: CSASTGTGANVLTF
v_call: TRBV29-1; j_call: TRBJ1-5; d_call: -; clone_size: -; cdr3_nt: TGCAGCTACGAACTACAGGTGGGACACGACGCGTATAGCAATCAGCCCCAGCATTTT; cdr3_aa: CSYELQVGHDAYSNQPQHF
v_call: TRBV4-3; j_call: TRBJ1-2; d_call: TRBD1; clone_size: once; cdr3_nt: TGCGCCAGCAGCCCCGCCCTGGGACAGGGGTCCCCATCCGGGCTTGGCTACACCTTC; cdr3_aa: CASSPALGQGSPSGLGYTF